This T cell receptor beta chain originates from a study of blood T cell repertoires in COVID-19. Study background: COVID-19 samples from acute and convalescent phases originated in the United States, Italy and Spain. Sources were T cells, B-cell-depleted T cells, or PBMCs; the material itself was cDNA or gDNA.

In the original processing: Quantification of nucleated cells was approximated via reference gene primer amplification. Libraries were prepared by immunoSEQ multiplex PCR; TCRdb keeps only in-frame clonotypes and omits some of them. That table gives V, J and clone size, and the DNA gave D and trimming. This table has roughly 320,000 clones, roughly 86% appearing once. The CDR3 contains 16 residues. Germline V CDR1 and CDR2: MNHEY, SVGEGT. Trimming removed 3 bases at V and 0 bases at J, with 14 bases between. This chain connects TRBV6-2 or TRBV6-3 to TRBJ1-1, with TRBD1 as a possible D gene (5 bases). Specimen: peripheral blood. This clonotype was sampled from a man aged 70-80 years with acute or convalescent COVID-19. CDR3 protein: CASSYKTGELNTEAFF. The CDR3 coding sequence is TGTGCCAGCAGTTATAAAACGGGGGAGTTGAACACTGAAGCTTTCTTT.